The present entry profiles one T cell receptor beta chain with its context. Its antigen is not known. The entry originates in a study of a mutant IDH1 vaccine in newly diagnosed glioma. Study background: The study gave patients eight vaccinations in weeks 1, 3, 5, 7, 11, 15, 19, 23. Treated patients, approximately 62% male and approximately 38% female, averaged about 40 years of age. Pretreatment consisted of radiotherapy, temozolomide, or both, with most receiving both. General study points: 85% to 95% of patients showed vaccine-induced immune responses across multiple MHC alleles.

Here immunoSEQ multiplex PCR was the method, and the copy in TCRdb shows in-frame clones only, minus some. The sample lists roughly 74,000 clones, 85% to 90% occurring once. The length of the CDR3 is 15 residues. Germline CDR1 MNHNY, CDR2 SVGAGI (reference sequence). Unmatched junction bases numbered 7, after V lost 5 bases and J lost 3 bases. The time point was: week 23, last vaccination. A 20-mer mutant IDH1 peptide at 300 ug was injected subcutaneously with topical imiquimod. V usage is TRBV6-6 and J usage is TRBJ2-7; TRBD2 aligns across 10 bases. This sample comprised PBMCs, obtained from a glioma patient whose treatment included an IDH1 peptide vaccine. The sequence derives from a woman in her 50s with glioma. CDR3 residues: CASSGTSELYYEQYF. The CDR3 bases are TGTGCCAGCAGTGGGACTAGCGAGTTATACTACGAGCAGTACTTC.